Detailed here is one T cell receptor (beta chain). The source of the sample is a study of metastatic and nonmetastatic thyroid tumors. Per the germline V gene, CDR1 is GTSNPN and CDR2 is SVGIG (reference sequence). The CDR3 is 13 residues long. V was clipped by 2 bases and J by 4 bases; unmatched bases: 4. Ahead of thyroid surgery, no patient had received treatment of any kind. TCRdb reprocessed the PCR reads via MiXCR. The sample has 15,000 to 20,000 clones, about 29% seen once. The receptor's source is a male donor with papillary thyroid cancer or a benign thyroid nodule (not recorded which). Some clones in this sample may be carry-over from other donors' samples. Input material: tumor tissue. The chain has TRBV30 and TRBJ1-2; 7 nucleotides agree with TRBD1. The CDR3 bases are TGTGCCTGGAGTAAGGGACAGATCTATGGCTACACCTTC. This translates into CAWSKGQIYGYTF. The full variable domain, rest sourced from reference TRBV30 and TRBJ1-2, is SQTIHQWPATLVQPVGSPLSLECTVEGTSNPNLYWYRQAAGRGLQLLFYSVGIGQISSEVPQNLSASRPQDRQFILSSKKLLLSDSGFYLCAWSKGQIYGYTFGSGTRLTVV.